This paragraph reports one T cell receptor beta chain. Antigen unknown. The data were taken from a study of cytomegalovirus exposure and HLA in healthy donors. About the study: Of all 400 or so donors who were genotyped, 75% to 85% belonged to the Caucasian-associated ancestry cluster. Study results and caveats: What TCR beta sequences reportedly achieved was accurate prediction of HLA-A and HLA-B alleles in most subjects. Earlier analysis found most TCR beta V segments productive about 87% or about 30% of the time.

The CDR3 has 11 amino acids. The germline V and J ends were trimmed by 8 bases and 0 bases, with 2 bases remaining between them. Germline CDR1 reads ENHRY; CDR2 reads SYGVKD. This PCR relied on a set of 60 Vbeta primers and 13 Jbeta primers. Using immunoSEQ multiplex PCR, the repertoire was profiled, and TCRdb retains in-frame clones only, with some absent. The top ten hold roughly 1.7% of the sample, which has about 99,000 clones, roughly 80% seen once. This receptor was taken from a woman aged 40-49 years in good health and CMV-seronegative. Sequenced sample: PBMCs. The chain couples TRBV10-3 to TRBJ1-3; D is ambiguous. The CDR3 spells CAILSGNTIYF. CDR3 sequence (DNA): TGTGCCATCCTCTCTGGAAACACCATATATTTT.